This TCR beta chain was recovered during a study of T cell responses to AZD1222 COVID-19 vaccine. Study findings and constraints: Reports indicate that nearly half of spike-specific TCRs are directed at unmutated variant regions. Most donors were white British, females outnumbered males, and clonal diversity was possibly underestimated. Increased Spike-specific TCR breadth and depth were observed after two AZD1222 doses.

In the case of this clone: The antigen is undetermined.

V dropped 5 bases and J dropped 9 bases, with 17 bases sitting between them. The V gene's germline CDR1 is ENHRY and CDR2 SYGVKD. This CDR3 is 14 amino acids long. Sequencing was performed with immunoSEQ multiplex PCR; in TCRdb, only in-frame clones are kept and a portion is missing. The table records about 180,000 clones, 80% to 95% of them present only once. This specimen was peripheral blood, taken 28 days after the second AZD1222 dose. This TCR came from an adult who received the AZD1222 COVID-19 vaccine. The V call is TRBV10-3, the J call TRBJ2-1; D not resolved. The CDR3 region is CAISLTSDNGEQFF. The CDR3 DNA is TGTGCCATCAGTCTGACATCGGATAATGGTGAGCAGTTCTTC.